This T cell receptor (beta chain) was retrieved from a study of T cells expressing NK-cell markers. Background on the study: Sequencing covered eight donors, seven HCMV-seropositive and one seronegative. Study-wide results and caveats: What remained unclear was the HCMV specificity of expanded NKG2C+ T cell clones.

In generating TCR beta cDNA, 5'RACE template switching with UMIs was used. TCRdb reanalyzed the 5' RACE reads, giving one entry per CDR3 protein sequence and no DNA. The sample's table shows 400,000 to 500,000 distinct CDR3 sequences. About this clonotype itself: Antigen: not known.

The CDR3 has 15 residues. Germline CDR1 is SGHRS and CDR2 is YFSETQ. Sequencing was performed on blood T cells: a sorted CD56 or NKG2C T cell subset, CD4+ or CD8+ T cells, or bulk PBMC T cells (not recorded which). The clonotype comes from a woman between 18 and 69 years old in good health. The chain joins TRBV5-1 to TRBJ2-7; TCRdb gives TRBD2 as the D gene, but with no DNA this cannot be confirmed. CDR3 sequence reads: CASSPYPGLEDEQYF.